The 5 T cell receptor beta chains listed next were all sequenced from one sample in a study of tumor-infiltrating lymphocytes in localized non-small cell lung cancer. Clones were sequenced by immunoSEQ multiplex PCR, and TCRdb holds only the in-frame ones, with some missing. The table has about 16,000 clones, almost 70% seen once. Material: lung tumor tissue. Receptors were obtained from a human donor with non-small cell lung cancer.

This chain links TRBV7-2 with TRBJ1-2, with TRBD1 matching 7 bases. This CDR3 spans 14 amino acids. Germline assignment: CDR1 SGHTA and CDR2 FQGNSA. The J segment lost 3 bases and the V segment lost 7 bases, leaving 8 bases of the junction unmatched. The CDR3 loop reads CASTPRQGDYGYTF. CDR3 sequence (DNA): TGTGCCAGCACCCCTCGACAGGGCGACTATGGCTACACCTTC.

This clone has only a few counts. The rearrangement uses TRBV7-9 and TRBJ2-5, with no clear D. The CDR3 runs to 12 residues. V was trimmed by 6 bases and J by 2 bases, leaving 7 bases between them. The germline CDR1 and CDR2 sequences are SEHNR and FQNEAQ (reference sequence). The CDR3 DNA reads TGTGCCAGCAGACTTTTGCAAGAGACCCAGTACTTC. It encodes CASRLLQETQYF.

The DNA for the CDR3 is TGTGCCAGCACCCTGGAACCCGTGGGTGAGCAGTTCTTC. Its translation is CASTLEPVGEQFF. The chain uses TRBV6-1 and TRBJ2-1; D call uncertain. V was cut by 7 bases and J by 9 bases, with 16 bases left in between. The CDR3 has 13 amino acids. Looked up from germline, CDR1 is MNHNS and CDR2 is SASEGT.

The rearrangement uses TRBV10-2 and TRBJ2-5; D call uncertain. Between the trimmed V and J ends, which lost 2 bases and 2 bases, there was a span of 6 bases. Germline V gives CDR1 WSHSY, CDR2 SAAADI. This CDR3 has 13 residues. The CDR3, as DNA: TGCGCCAGCAGTGAGACTCCTCAAGAGACCCAGTACTTC. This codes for CASSETPQETQYF.

In nucleotides, the CDR3 is TGCGCCAGCAGGACGGGGAAGGGGCAAGAGACCCAGTACTTC. It codes for CASRTGKGQETQYF. The V call is TRBV5-1, the J call TRBJ2-5, with D possibly being TRBD1 or TRBD2 (5 bases each). This CDR3 contains 14 residues. V lost 5 bases, J lost 2 bases, and 13 bases lay in between. CDR1 SGHRS and CDR2 YFSETQ come from the germline V gene.